This T cell receptor (beta chain) was identified during a study of cytomegalovirus exposure and HLA in healthy donors. Background on the study: In a later analysis, it was reported that the 120 validation repertoires had been produced on the same platform as the 550 to 850 repertoires belonging to the first cohort. Notes on the study in general: According to reports, the classifier identified cytomegalovirus status with high specificity and sensitivity.

TCRdb's copy holds only in-frame clones and misses some; the assay was immunoSEQ multiplex PCR. The sample has approximately 280,000 clones, 70% to 90% seen once. As regards this clone: Its specificity is unknown.

Separate from the approximately 700-subject first cohort was the 120-subject validation cohort, to which the donors belonged. There are 16 residues in the CDR3. V dropped 4 bases and J dropped 4; count of bases not matched to a gene: 5. Germline V gene lookup returns CDR1 MNHEY and CDR2 SVGAGI. The origin of this receptor is a woman younger than 30 in good health and CMV-seronegative. The rearrangement joins TRBV6-5 to TRBJ2-3; 13 nucleotides agree with TRBD2. The sample comprised PBMCs. CDR3 sequence reads: CASSWWTSGRSDTQYF. Written as DNA, the CDR3 is TGTGCCAGCAGTTGGTGGACTAGCGGGAGATCAGATACGCAGTATTTT.